The 22 T cell receptor beta chains below all came from one sample that was sequenced in a study of cytomegalovirus exposure and HLA in healthy donors. With 60 Vbeta and 13 Jbeta primers, the PCR was carried out. The protocol was immunoSEQ multiplex PCR, while the TCRdb copy is restricted to in-frame clones and leaves out a portion. This table holds around 180,000 clones, 84% found once. The sample comprised PBMCs. These receptors all come from a girl aged 2-10 years in good health and CMV-seropositive.

The rearrangement uses TRBV4-1 and TRBJ1-1; tentative D call: TRBD1 (5 bases). CDR1 and CDR2 from the germline V gene are MGHRA and YSYEKL. The CDR3 runs to 14 residues. Trimming took 2 bases from V and 5 from J, leaving 12 bases between them. CDR3 sequence (DNA): TGCGCCAGCAGCCAATCACGCGGGGGGACTGAAGCTTTCTTT. It yields the protein CASSQSRGGTEAFF.

The chain carries TRBV5-1 and TRBJ2-3, with 10 bases matching TRBD2. V gave up 4 bases and J gave up 5 bases; unmatched junction bases: 7. Per germline, CDR1 SGHRS and CDR2 YFSETQ. This CDR3 is 15 amino acids long. The CDR3 nucleotides read TGCGCCAGCAGCATCTTAGCGGGGGGAATAGATACGCAGTATTTT. Translating gives CASSILAGGIDTQYF. Based on the CDR3 plus reference TRBV5-1 and TRBJ2-3, the full variable domain is KAGVTQTPRYLIKTRGQQVTLSCSPISGHRSVSWYQQTPGQGLQFLFEYFSETQRNKGNFPGRFSGRQFSNSRSEMNVSTLELGDSALYLCASSILAGGIDTQYFGPGTRLTVL.

This clone has a single count. V usage is TRBV6-6 and J usage is TRBJ2-5; D may be TRBD2 (5 bases). Germline CDR1 MNHNY, CDR2 SVGAGI (reference sequence). V lost 7 bases, J lost 4 bases, and 13 bases lay in between. The CDR3 has 13 residues. CDR3 residues: CASNLGVLETQYF. The CDR3 bases are TGTGCCAGCAATCTCGGGGTCTTAGAGACCCAGTACTTC.

This rearrangement joins TRBV11-3 to TRBJ2-3; 11 bases align to TRBD2. The CDR3 spans 17 residues. Germline CDR1 reads SGHNT; CDR2 reads YENEEA. V lost 4 bases and J lost 0; bases outside the gene matches: 6. The CDR3: CASSYSSGRYSTDTQYF. CDR3 bases: TGTGCCAGCAGCTACTCTAGCGGGAGGTATAGCACAGATACGCAGTATTTT.

This rearrangement joins TRBV5-5 to TRBJ1-3; D is possibly TRBD1 (5 bases). The V gene lost 1 base and the J gene lost 0 bases, with 8 bases spanning the gap. The CDR3 is 15 amino acids. CDR1 SGHKS and CDR2 YYEKEE come from the germline V gene (reference sequence). This CDR3 reads CASSLLGLSGNTIYF. The CDR3, as DNA: TGTGCCAGCAGCTTGCTGGGACTCTCTGGAAACACCATATATTTT.

The chain joins TRBV7-3 to TRBJ2-1; no definite D call. CDR1 and CDR2 from the germline V gene are SGHTA and FQGTGA. V was cut by 3 bases and J by 7 bases, with 7 bases left in between. The CDR3 runs 12 residues. The CDR3 DNA follows: TGTGCCAGCAGCTTTAGAATGAATGAGCAGTTCTTC. Translating gives CASSFRMNEQFF.

Notes on this clone: No conserved phenylalanine or tryptophan is present at the end of the CDR3, so a read error is the likely explanation. This chain links TRBV25-1 with TRBJ1-5; TRBD1 is a possible D gene (6 bases). With 8 bases removed from V and 0 bases from J, the gap between germline ends came to 11 bases. This CDR3 has 14 amino acids. From germline, CDR1 is MGHDK and CDR2 SYGVNS. The CDR3 reads CASGQLNSNQPQHV. CDR3 nucleotide sequence: TGTGCCAGCGGACAGCTAAATAGCAATCAGCCCCAGCATGTT.

The rearrangement uses TRBV4-2 and TRBJ2-7; 10 bases are shared with TRBD1. Per germline, CDR1 LGHNA and CDR2 YNFKEQ. CDR3 length: 15 residues. J was trimmed by 4 bases and V by 0 bases; bases with no gene match: 3. DNA for the CDR3: TGTGCCAGCAGCCAAGAGGACAGGGGGGGGTACGAGCAGTACTTC. Translated, it gives CASSQEDRGGYEQYF.

The genes are TRBV5-6 and TRBJ2-1, with a possible D match to TRBD1 (5 bases). There are 15 residues in the CDR3. The V gene's germline CDR1 is SGHDT and CDR2 YYEEEE. The V end was cut by 3 bases, the J end by 2 bases, with 12 bases between. This chain's CDR3 is CASSSLGVTYNEQFF. The CDR3 region has the DNA TGTGCCAGCAGCTCGCTAGGGGTCACCTACAATGAGCAGTTCTTC.

V is TRBV28 and J is TRBJ1-2; 7 bases line up with TRBD1. CDR1 is MDHEN, CDR2 SYDVKM, per germline. Trimming at V came to 5 bases and at J to 2 bases, leaving 5 bases not matched to a gene. The length of the CDR3 is 14 residues. CDR3 sequence reads: CASSLGTANYGYTF. The CDR3 DNA reads as TGTGCCAGCAGTCTGGGGACAGCCAACTATGGCTACACCTTC.

This chain connects TRBV27 to TRBJ2-2; 9 bases fit TRBD2. J lost 4 bases, V lost 8 bases, and 14 bases had no gene match. CDR1 MNHEY and CDR2 SMNVEV come from the germline V gene (reference sequence). This CDR3 is 17 amino acids long. CDR3 DNA sequence: TGTGCCAGCTCCCTTCAAGTAGCGGGAGTGGGCACCGGGGAGCTGTTTTTT. Amino acids: CASSLQVAGVGTGELFF.

The CDR3, as DNA: TGTGCCAGCAGATCGGGATTTTACGAGCAGTACTTC. As protein: CASRSGFYEQYF. The chain recombines TRBV28 with TRBJ2-7, with D perhaps matching TRBD2 (5 bases). Germline lookup yields CDR1 MDHEN and CDR2 SYDVKM. This CDR3 is 12 amino acids long. V shed 6 bases and J shed 4 bases, with 10 bases lying between them. Based on the CDR3 plus reference TRBV28 and TRBJ2-7, the full variable domain is DVKVTQSSRYLVKRTGEKVFLECVQDMDHENMFWYRQDPGLGLRLIYFSYDVKMKEKGDIPEGYSVSREKKERFSLILESASTNQTSMYLCASRSGFYEQYFGPGTRLTVT.

The chain recombines TRBV6-5 with TRBJ2-6; D unresolved. The CDR3 totals 16 residues. Trimming stripped 1 base from V and 1 base from J, with 8 bases between. Germline lookup yields CDR1 MNHEY and CDR2 SVGAGI. The CDR3 protein is CASSYFIISGANVLTF. CDR3 coding DNA: TGTGCCAGCAGTTACTTTATAATTTCTGGGGCCAACGTCCTGACTTTC.

This chain joins TRBV13 and TRBJ2-7, with TRBD2 matching over 10 bases. CDR1 is PRHDT, CDR2 FYEKMQ, per germline (reference sequence). This CDR3 region has 16 residues. V was pared by 8 bases and J by 1 base, with 11 bases of the junction left unmatched. The CDR3 reads CASSVGLAGGSYEQYF. CDR3 bases: TGTGCCAGCTCCGTTGGATTAGCGGGAGGTTCCTACGAGCAGTACTTC.

This clone appeared a single time. V is TRBV7-8 and J is TRBJ1-4, with D perhaps TRBD1 (6 bases). Germline CDR1 is SGHVS and CDR2 is FQNEAQ. Trimming stripped 2 bases from V and 3 bases from J, with 19 bases between. The CDR3 covers 18 residues. The DNA of the CDR3 is TGTGCCAGCAGCTTAAATAGGGGGGGCCGCCTATCTAATGAAAAACTGTTTTTT. It translates to CASSLNRGGRLSNEKLFF.

This clone was counted between two and nine times. The V and J genes are TRBV6-6 and TRBJ2-7; D not certain. The germline V and J ends were trimmed by 6 bases and 0 bases, with 9 bases remaining between them. The germline V gene has CDR1 MNHNY and CDR2 SVGAGI (reference sequence). The CDR3 is made up of 13 amino acids. CDR3 in amino acids: CASSGKSSYEQYF. For the CDR3, the DNA is TGTGCCAGCAGCGGTAAGAGCTCCTACGAGCAGTACTTC.

This clone was found once. The J gene is TRBJ1-1, the V gene TRBV4-1; the D is unclear. V lost 3 bases and J 6 bases, leaving 8 bases between the germline ends. CDR1 is MGHRA, CDR2 YSYEKL, per germline. This CDR3 contains 12 residues. The CDR3 sequence: CASSHPQAEAFF. The DNA for the CDR3 is TGCGCCAGCAGCCACCCGCAGGCTGAAGCTTTCTTT.

The rearrangement joins TRBV5-1 to TRBJ2-7, with 11 bases fitting TRBD2. J was trimmed by 0 bases and V by 4 bases; bases with no gene match: 3. Germline assignment: CDR1 SGHRS and CDR2 YFSETQ. The CDR3 sequence is 15 residues long. In DNA, the CDR3 is TGCGCCAGCAGCATACTAGCGGGGGACTCCTACGAGCAGTACTTC. This encodes CASSILAGDSYEQYF.

The rearrangement joins TRBV27 to TRBJ2-7, with unresolved D. Germline values: CDR1 MNHEY, CDR2 SMNVEV (reference sequence). V was shortened by 5 bases and J by 4 bases, with 9 bases between the two germline ends. This CDR3 contains 12 residues. The CDR3 protein is CASSPYGYEQYF. The CDR3 DNA is TGTGCCAGCAGTCCCTACGGGTACGAGCAGTACTTC.

This sequence joins TRBV4-1 and TRBJ1-3; 7 bases are shared with TRBD1. Germline loops: CDR1 MGHRA, CDR2 YSYEKL. Germline trimming cut 1 base from V and 0 bases from J; bases unmatched to any gene: 9. CDR3 length equals 18 residues. The DNA of the CDR3 is TGCGCCAGCAGCCAAGGGGACAGTCTCGTCAGCTCTGGAAACACCATATATTTT. Translated: CASSQGDSLVSSGNTIYF.

This chain connects TRBV5-1 to TRBJ2-7, with no clear D. V was trimmed by 0 bases and J by 3 bases, leaving 7 bases between them. CDR1 SGHRS and CDR2 YFSETQ come from the germline V gene. This CDR3 region has 13 residues. The DNA of the CDR3 is TGCGCCAGCAGCTTGGGGCCAATCTACGAGCAGTACTTC. This gives the protein CASSLGPIYEQYF.

The V gene is TRBV6-5, the J gene TRBJ1-3, with D perhaps TRBD1 (6 bases). V was cut by 6 bases and J by 4 bases, with 16 bases left in between. Germline V gene lookup returns CDR1 MNHEY and CDR2 SVGAGI. The CDR3 extends over 15 amino acids. The CDR3 reads CASRTQAGVGNTIYF. Here the CDR3 DNA reads TGTGCCAGCAGGACCCAGGCAGGGGTCGGAAACACCATATATTTT.